A single T cell receptor (beta chain) is shown here with its context. The target antigen is unknown. Per the germline V gene, CDR1 is SGHRS and CDR2 is YFSETQ. With 4 bases removed from V and 3 bases from J, the gap between germline ends came to 13 bases. The CDR3 extends over 14 amino acids. The PCR was carried out with 60 Vbeta primers and 13 Jbeta primers. Assay used: immunoSEQ multiplex PCR; TCRdb lists only in-frame clones, some missing. Altogether under 200,000 clones are present, about 79% being singletons, with the ten largest covering over 2%. This record belongs to a study of cytomegalovirus exposure and HLA in healthy donors. In the study overall: Early released data comprised about 85 million unique TCRs from HLA-typed donors. Study-level results: Listed as cytomegalovirus-associated were more than 150 TCR beta chains. About 87% or about 30% of the time was how often most TCR beta V segments were productive, according to an earlier analysis. A likely sequencing artifact accounted for one observed cluster of highly shared sequence variants.

The receptor comes from a woman in her forties or fifties in good health and CMV-seronegative. The sample was PBMCs. The chain couples TRBV5-1 to TRBJ2-5; D is unclear. CDR3 amino acids: CASSRSWSKETQYF. Here the CDR3 DNA reads TGCGCCAGCAGCCGATCTTGGAGTAAAGAGACCCAGTACTTC. The variable domain in full, completed from reference TRBV5-1 and TRBJ2-5, reads KAGVTQTPRYLIKTRGQQVTLSCSPISGHRSVSWYQQTPGQGLQFLFEYFSETQRNKGNFPGRFSGRQFSNSRSEMNVSTLELGDSALYLCASSRSWSKETQYFGPGTRLLVL.